The text below deals with one T cell receptor beta chain. This entry is derived from a study of CD8 T cells in Susac syndrome. For the study at large: When their blood was taken, the Susac syndrome patients had either not yet had any therapy, were taking corticosteroids, or were taking intravenous immunoglobulin alone.

The CDR3 covers 13 residues. Germline CDR1 reads SGDLS; CDR2 reads YYNGEE. V gave up 0 bases and J gave up 6 bases, with 6 bases separating them. RNA, at roughly 0.5 to 1 ug, was reverse transcribed with random hexamers. The TCR beta CDR3 was amplified by immunoSEQ multiplex PCR across 54 Vbeta, 13 Jbeta. TCRdb fed the immunoSEQ multiplex PCR reads into MiXCR, producing one record per CDR3 protein. The sample has some 240,000 distinct CDR3 sequences, roughly 95% seen once; the top ten hold roughly 0.1%. This rearrangement joins TRBV9 to TRBJ2-2; D assignment may be TRBD1 or TRBD2 (5 bases each). Material: CD4+ T cells from PBMCs. The receptor's source is a human donor with Susac syndrome. The CDR3 coding sequence is TGTGCCAGCAGCGTAGCGGGACCCGGGGAGCTGTTTTTT. Protein sequence: CASSVAGPGELFF.